This T cell receptor (beta chain) emerged from a study of cytomegalovirus exposure and HLA in healthy donors. Overall study: Drawn from HLA-typed donors, approximately 86 million unique TCRs were held in an early data release.

The sample holds one count of this clone. Its antigen remains unknown. Study-level points and caveats: CMV antigen specificity of a few CMV-associated chains was confirmed in vitro.

Germline V gene lookup returns CDR1 LNHDA and CDR2 SQIVND (reference sequence). V dropped 8 bases and J dropped 2 bases, with 12 bases sitting between them. The CDR3 contains 13 residues. Sampled while nominally healthy, donors likely had unrecorded immune exposures. The PCR ran on 60 Vbeta and 13 Jbeta primers. In the source study's methods: Among the unique TCR beta chains that a later analysis counted, some 73 million in all, 9.5 million to 11 million were shared. Method: immunoSEQ multiplex PCR; TCRdb's copy keeps in-frame clones and lacks some. The V and J calls and the clone size are those of that table, but D and trimming were determined from the DNA. Of more than 150,000 clones listed, about 90% are singletons.

V is TRBV19 and J is TRBJ1-2; D unclear. This TCR was recovered from a girl in the first two years of life in good health and CMV-seronegative. Sample: PBMCs. CDR3 nucleotide sequence: TGTGCCAGTTCCGCAGGCGTGAACTATGGCTACACCTTC. This codes for CASSAGVNYGYTF.